The clone carrying this T cell receptor (beta chain) has only a few counts. Its antigen is not known. With 5 bases removed from V and 12 bases from J, the gap between germline ends came to 10 bases. Germline CDR1 reads SGHAT; CDR2 reads FQDESV (reference sequence). CDR3 length: 10 amino acids. Arm-PCR of CDR3 regions and iRepertoire HTBI primers were used to build TCR beta libraries. TCRdb itself ran the multiplex PCR reads through MiXCR, one entry per CDR3 protein. The sample includes more than 650,000 distinct CDR3 sequences, around 32% seen only once; the top ten take about two fifths. Time point meaning: persistent/refractory GD, antithyroid drugs over 5 years with positive TRAb. The TCR library was made from RNA extracted from PBMCs. The entry originates in a study of regulatory T cells in long-lasting Graves disease. Study-level results: Persistent disease was characterized by preferential usage of TRBV28, TRBJ1-2 and TRBJ2-5.

The rearrangement joins TRBV11-1 to TRBJ1-1, with TRBD1 as a possible D gene (5 bases). The source is a female donor with Graves disease. The material was peripheral blood mononuclear cells (PBMCs), obtained when the disease was refractory, from a patient treated with antithyroid drugs. The CDR3 here is CASSLGTTFF. CDR3 nucleotide sequence: TGTGCCAGCAGCCTGGGGACTACTTTCTTT.